This T cell receptor beta chain came from a study of cytomegalovirus exposure and HLA in healthy donors (dated by TCRdb to 2016 to 2017). Turning to the overall study: According to an earlier analysis of 587 of the donors, 150 million to 200 million T cells yielded some 110 million unique TCR beta sequences and about 300 Gb of sequence data. A later analysis re-examined previously published TCR beta repertoires from 610 or so donors and added high-resolution HLA genotyping to investigate patterns of TCR occurrence. The study aimed to test whether cataloging public T cell receptors could reveal signatures of past pathogen exposure. A separate validation cohort of about 110 different subjects was used in addition to the roughly 670-subject first cohort. In a later genetic analysis, genome-wide SNP genotypes for about 55% of the roughly 670 donors were used, and that subset was treated as a discovery cohort. Among around 400 genotyped donors of the cohort, an average of about 240,000 unique TCR beta nucleotide sequences was sequenced per donor, of which about 18% were non-productive. The genetic ancestry cluster associated with self-reported Caucasian donors included over 65% of the roughly 380 genotyped donors. HLA typing covered class I and class II loci at four-digit resolution. Roughly five DR-DQ haplotypes were treated as single units for association and clustering because of strong linkage in the cohort. About 280 gigabases of sequencing data and 70 million to 95 million unique TCR sequences made up an early release that covered several hundred HLA-typed donors. The study used immunosequencing to profile the T cell repertoires of approximately 630 subjects and linked those repertoires to cytomegalovirus serostatus. The study combined high-throughput TCR immunosequencing, statistical association of individual TCRs with disease status, and machine learning to predict cytomegalovirus infection status. Alongside the repertoire data, information on donor age, sex, ethnicity and CMV serostatus was compiled. To decide whether each TCR beta V gene segment behaved as functional or pseudogenic, an earlier analysis of 587 of the donors relied on high-throughput TCR beta sequencing. Typing coverage differed by locus: A, B, C, DRB1 and DQB1 were typed in about 629-630 donors, DQA1 in about 500, DPA1 in around 580, and DPB1 in approximately 450. Every repertoire in the discovery cohort had been generated on one and the same sequencing platform. The later analysis used no new phenotypic data to find candidate immune exposures, relying instead on TCR beta sequences and their occurrence across donors.

The cohort consisted of hundreds of healthy bone marrow donors. All cohort members were sampled while nominally healthy, although unrecorded immune exposures were likely present. The donor tested CMV seropositive, placing the donor among the 289 seropositive members of the cohort. Every donor gave a peripheral blood sample, and the peripheral blood mononuclear cells from that sample were used for TCR beta sequencing. Genomic DNA was extracted from the blood cell samples with the Qiagen DNeasy Blood Extraction Kit. The library was made by the immunoSEQ multiplex PCR assay. For the multiplex PCR, a mixture combining 60 forward primers for TCR Vbeta segments and 13 reverse primers for TCR Jbeta segments was used. The CDR3 region of rearranged TCR beta genes was amplified from genomic DNA by a multiplex PCR assay. The amplified TCR beta libraries were sequenced on the Illumina HiSeq System as 87-base-pair reads. In the source study's methods: Across the 500 to 750 repertoires, a later analysis counted tens of millions of unique TCR beta chains, roughly 11 million of which were shared by at least two donors. A nearest-neighbor algorithm error-corrected the raw reads and collapsed the reads into unique sequences, merging closely related sequences to remove PCR and sequencing errors. To assign V, D and J gene segments, CDR3 sequences were aligned to IMGT reference sequences. For a sequence to be retained, a match of at least six nucleotides to both a V gene segment and a J gene segment was required. A rearrangement counted as productive if the CDR3 had no stop codons and remained in frame with V and J, and every other rearrangement counted as non-productive. Following IMGT convention, CDR3 was defined as the stretch from the second conserved V-encoded cysteine to the conserved J-encoded phenylalanine. The earlier analysis of 450 to 750 of the donors excluded any sequence lacking an unambiguous match to a single V gene segment. In an earlier analysis of approximately 560 of the donors, a V segment was called functional when productive rearrangements were above 56.7%, and segregating when the standard deviation between donors exceeded 5%. A statistical classification framework was built for diagnosing cytomegalovirus status from the catalog of TCR beta chain sequences. In a later analysis, TCR nucleotide sequences were compared against IMGT/GENE-DB human TR gene sequences so that V and J genes could be assigned. Using the TCRdist pipeline, a later analysis assigned CDR3 sequences along with most-parsimonious VDJ recombination scenarios. In a later analysis, each TCR beta chain was defined by its CDR3 amino acid sequence together with its V-gene family, and reads without a unique V-gene family were excluded. In a later analysis, some 600 highly shared, low-generation-probability nucleotide sequences were removed to address suspected cross-contamination and a sequencing artifact. A later analysis calculated a clonal expansion index for each public chain from normalized within-repertoire ranks of inferred template counts. In a later analysis, generation probabilities were computed using a VDJ recombination model fitted to out-of-frame rearrangements, and the results were checked against IGoR. A later analysis scored TCR-TCR, TCR-HLA and TCR-CMV co-occurrence with hypergeometric tests, applying a repertoire-size bias correction to TCR pairs. False discovery rates were estimated in a later analysis by permuting HLA or CMV assignments 20 times. In a later analysis, co-occurring TCRs were grouped using DBSCAN, and TCRdist sequence similarity was added for clustering within HLA-allele-positive subsets. Repertoires with fewer than 30,000 or more than 120,000 public chains, plus five repertoires with anomalous nucleotide sharing, were excluded from co-occurrence clustering. TCRdb holds this immuneACCESS table with in-frame rearrangements only. Some clones are missing; in checked studies, unresolved V genes explain under half, and the rest has no known cause. V, J and clone size were drawn from that table, and D and trimming were deduced from the DNA. Within this sample are some 160,000 clones, with 78% of them counted one time only. The top ten clones comprise approximately 7% of the sample.

What the study reported, not specific to this receptor: Because counts were too low, about 18 rarely observed V segments, including chromosome 9 orphons, were excluded from the earlier analysis of some 540 of the donors. Correlated functional status among segregating V segments might be attributable to linkage disequilibrium, but an unknown experimental factor could not be ruled out. The authors suggested that the approach could potentially be extended to other disease states and immunological phenotypes. Because HLA typing was missing for some donors at each locus, association tests included only the typed subset. This cohort had only TCR beta chains sequenced, and the lack of alpha or paired-chain data limited which features could be detected. A cluster of highly shared sequence variants was judged likely to represent a technical artifact of the sequencing pipeline. When HLA alleles, especially DR and DQ, strongly co-occurred, attributing TCR associations to individual alleles was difficult. Roughly uniform sequencing depth across donors was assumed in presence/absence analyses, although this assumption may not hold. The classifier was reported to diagnose cytomegalovirus status with high specificity and sensitivity in both the original and validation cohorts. In a later analysis, HLA-associated TCR beta chains showed more clonal expansion and lower generation probabilities than non-associated chains that were equally common. In vitro tests confirmed that a few of the cytomegalovirus-associated TCR beta chains recognize cytomegalovirus antigens. The study gave a list of some 150 TCR beta chains associated with cytomegalovirus. At a false discovery rate of 0.05, a later analysis linked fewer than 20,000 TCR beta sequences to specific HLA alleles. Across donors, most TCR sequences were observed very rarely, whereas some public TCRs were present in many individuals. A further reported finding was that TCR beta sequences accurately predicted the HLA-A and HLA-B alleles for most subjects in the first cohort. Broadly in line with IMGT annotations, most TCR beta V segments showed up in productive rearrangements about 90% or about 30% of the time in an earlier analysis of under 700 of the donors. V-gene and J-gene trimming of TCR beta chains was associated with a missense DCLRE1C variant in a later genetic analysis, and the association was replicated in an independent cohort. A later analysis reported that several top co-occurrence clusters appeared linked to parvovirus B19, influenza, CMV and Epstein-Barr virus. Immune exposure information for the cohort was limited to CMV serostatus. In a later analysis, the rate of TCR association differed among HLA loci, with DRB1 alleles having the most associated TCRs and HLA-C alleles having the fewest. Some IMGT-functional V segments, including TRBV6-2 and TRBV6-3, could not be distinguished by the 87-base-pair reads and were therefore excluded. According to a later analysis, most CMV-associated TCR beta chains appeared to be HLA-restricted, and the HLA associations seemed to be driven largely by CMV exposure. According to a later genetic analysis, donors in an Asian-associated ancestry cluster had fewer N-insertions in productive TCRs than the approximately 630-donor mean.

A word on this clone: No cognate antigen has been identified for it. Nothing much larger sits one base from this clone, and base qualities are not available.

Including the terminal cysteine and phenylalanine, the CDR3 comprises 13 residues. The retained sequence is limited to the CDR3, 39 bases, with the frame set at the first base. The germline ends are 6 bases apart after V is trimmed by 2 bases and J by 2 bases. The CDR1 and CDR2 encoded by the germline V gene are WSHSY and SAAADI. This TCR came from a woman between 40 and 50 years old in good health and CMV-seropositive. Source material: PBMCs. The sequence joins TRBV10-2 to TRBJ1-2; TRBD1 is perhaps the D gene, given 6 matching bases. Here the CDR3 is given as CASSETGNYGYTF. The DNA sequence is TGCGCCAGCAGTGAGACAGGGAACTATGGCTACACCTTC.